One sample yielded the 20 T cell receptor beta chains listed below, sequenced in a study of CD8+ T cells in alopecia areata. Isolated RNA was reverse transcribed into cDNA used as the sequencing template. The protocol was immunoSEQ multiplex PCR, while the TCRdb copy is restricted to in-frame clones and leaves out a portion. The table shows 95,000 to 150,000 clones, with 50% to 55% occurring only once. Described treatment: oral pan-JAK inhibitor, 5-10 mg twice daily. Sequences were derived from CD4+ T cells sorted from blood, sampled at week 4, from a patient treated with tofacitinib. These receptors originate from a human donor with alopecia areata.

The J gene is TRBJ1-2, the V gene TRBV29-1, with 10 nucleotides matching TRBD1. V was pared by 6 bases and J by 0 bases, with 7 bases of the junction left unmatched. The CDR3 covers 15 residues. Germline CDR1 SQVTM, CDR2 ANQGSEA. DNA of the CDR3: TGCAGCGTCTCCCGGACAGGGGGAGCTAACTATGGCTACACCTTC. The encoded protein is CSVSRTGGANYGYTF.

The rearrangement joins TRBV30 to TRBJ1-6; TRBD1 matches 9 bases. Looked up from germline, CDR1 is GTSNPN and CDR2 is SVGIG (reference sequence). The CDR3 consists of 16 residues. Unmatched junction bases numbered 13, after V lost 3 bases and J lost 10 bases. The CDR3 is CAWSKLSDRGGSPLHF. DNA of the CDR3: TGTGCCTGGAGCAAACTATCGGACAGGGGAGGCTCACCCCTCCACTTT.

The chain couples TRBV2 to TRBJ2-2; 9 bases line up with TRBD2. The germline CDR1 and CDR2 sequences are SNHLY and FYNNEI. The CDR3 runs 14 residues. V gave up 4 bases and J gave up 5 bases; unmatched junction bases: 2. This chain's CDR3 is CASSVTSGTGELFF. In DNA, the CDR3 is TGTGCCAGCAGTGTGACTAGCGGAACCGGGGAGCTGTTTTTT.

This clone was found a few times. The rearrangement joins TRBV30 to TRBJ2-7, with 7 bases aligning to TRBD1. The V and J ends lost 2 bases and 3 bases, in that order; junction bases with no gene match: 4. Germline assignment: CDR1 GTSNPN and CDR2 SVGIG (reference sequence). This CDR3 is built from 13 residues. This CDR3 is CAWSRGQLYEQYF. The CDR3 region has the DNA TGTGCCTGGAGTCGGGGACAGCTCTACGAGCAGTACTTC.

This chain links TRBV25-1 with TRBJ1-2; D perhaps matches TRBD1 (5 bases). This CDR3 region has 12 residues. CDR1 is MGHDK and CDR2 is SYGVNS in the germline V gene. V was trimmed by 5 bases and J by 3 bases, leaving 7 bases between them. The CDR3 is CASSIGDYGYTF. The CDR3 nucleotides are TGTGCCAGCAGTATAGGGGACTATGGCTACACCTTC.

V gene TRBV29-1 combines with J gene TRBJ2-5; D unresolved. CDR1 is SQVTM, CDR2 ANQGSEA, per germline. The CDR3 covers 15 residues. Trimming left V 6 bases short and J 2 bases short, with 19 bases between. CDR3 coding DNA: TGCAGCGTCCCCCCCAGGCTGACCTTACAAGAGACCCAGTACTTC. Translation gives CSVPPRLTLQETQYF. The variable domain in full, completed from reference TRBV29-1 and TRBJ2-5, reads SAVISQKPSRDICQRGTSLTIQCQVDSQVTMMFWYRQQPGQSLTLIATANQGSEATYESGFVIDKFPISRPNLTFSTLTVSNMSPEDSSIYLCSVPPRLTLQETQYFGPGTRLLVL.

The CDR3 DNA reads TGTGCCAGCAGCTTAGCGGGGGGTAGGACAGATACGCAGTATTTT. Protein: CASSLAGGRTDTQYF. This chain links TRBV7-8 with TRBJ2-3; perhaps TRBD2 as D (6 bases). The V end lost 0 bases, the J end lost 3 bases, and 10 bases lay between the germline ends. The germline CDR1 and CDR2 sequences are SGHVS and FQNEAQ. The CDR3 is made up of 15 amino acids. Full variable domain (outside the CDR3, taken from reference TRBV7-8 and TRBJ2-3): GAGVSQSPRYKVAKRGQDVALRCDPISGHVSLFWYQQALGQGPEFLTYFQNEAQLDKSGLPSDRFFAERPEGSVSTLKIQRTQQEDSAVYLCASSLAGGRTDTQYFGPGTRLTVL.

This chain links TRBV6-5 with TRBJ2-6, with D hard to call. V gave up 5 bases and J gave up 2 bases, with 7 bases separating them. CDR3 length: 14 amino acids. Per the germline V gene, CDR1 is MNHEY and CDR2 is SVGAGI. CDR3 coding DNA: TGTGCCAGCAGTGCTTATCCTGGGGCCAACGTCCTGACTTTC. Protein sequence: CASSAYPGANVLTF.

The genes are TRBV5-1 and TRBJ1-4; 10 nucleotides match TRBD1. This CDR3 region has 14 residues. Germline lookup yields CDR1 SGHRS and CDR2 YFSETQ. J was trimmed by 8 bases and V by 4 bases; bases with no gene match: 5. This CDR3 is CASSLGTGEEKLFF. The DNA for the CDR3 is TGCGCCAGCAGCCTCGGGACAGGGGAGGAAAAACTGTTTTTT.

The V and J genes are TRBV19 and TRBJ2-2, with 12 nucleotides matching TRBD1. The CDR3 extends over 16 amino acids. J was trimmed by 5 bases and V by 4 bases; bases with no gene match: 5. Germline loops: CDR1 LNHDA, CDR2 SQIVND (reference sequence). The DNA for the CDR3 is TGTGCCAGTAGTACGGGACAGGGGGCAGGTACCGGGGAGCTGTTTTTT. Amino acid sequence: CASSTGQGAGTGELFF.

The CDR3 nucleotides read TGTGCCACTAAGTGGTCCGGGGGATCCGGGGAGCTGTTTTTT. Its translation is CATKWSGGSGELFF. The rearrangement uses TRBV15 and TRBJ2-2; perhaps TRBD2 as D (6 bases). Trimming took off 9 bases at V and 6 bases at J, with 17 bases between the two ends. CDR1 LNHNV and CDR2 YYDKDF come from the germline V gene (reference sequence). The CDR3 is 14 residues long.

CDR3 sequence (DNA): TGCGCCAGCAGCTTTGCGGGAGTCGTCGAGCAGTACTTC. Its translation is CASSFAGVVEQYF. The chain links TRBV5-1 to TRBJ2-5; the match to TRBD2 covers 7 bases. The J call may be in error: the DNA end matches TRBJ2-7 better. The CDR3 totals 13 residues. Germline values: CDR1 SGHRS, CDR2 YFSETQ.

This clone was observed a few times. This rearrangement joins TRBV29-1 to TRBJ1-2; D unresolved. This CDR3 has 9 amino acids. Germline assignment: CDR1 SQVTM and CDR2 ANQGSEA. CDR3 DNA: TGCACCGATAACTATGGCTACACCTTC. Its protein product is CTDNYGYTF.

The J gene is TRBJ1-2, the V gene TRBV30, with D possibly TRBD1 on 6 matching bases. The CDR3 length is 12 residues. Trimming removed 5 bases at V and 7 bases at J, with 14 bases between. CDR1 is GTSNPN and CDR2 is SVGIG in the germline V gene (reference sequence). For the CDR3, the DNA is TGTGCCTGGCAACAGGGAGGTGGTGGCTACACCTTC. This gives the protein CAWQQGGGGYTF.

This clone was seen a few times. The chain links TRBV7-9 to TRBJ2-2; 12 bases map to TRBD2. Germline V gives CDR1 SEHNR, CDR2 FQNEAQ (reference sequence). The J segment lost 6 bases and the V segment lost 5 bases, leaving 4 bases of the junction unmatched. This CDR3 has 15 amino acids. The CDR3 spells CASSTRTSGAGELFF. Here the CDR3 DNA reads TGTGCCAGCAGCACCCGGACTAGCGGGGCCGGGGAGCTGTTTTTT.

This clone was seen only a few times. CDR3 loop: CASSQDPGRVNSPLHF. CDR3 bases: TGCGCCAGCAGCCAAGATCCTGGAAGGGTGAATTCACCCCTCCACTTT. V gene TRBV4-1 combines with J gene TRBJ1-6; D remains unclear. Trimming removed 0 bases from V and 7 bases from J, with 13 bases in between. CDR1 MGHRA and CDR2 YSYEKL come from the germline V gene. This CDR3 spans 16 amino acids.

The chain combines TRBV9 with TRBJ2-2, with TRBD1 matching over 7 bases. V was pared by 1 base and J by 3 bases, with 0 bases of the junction left unmatched. CDR1 and CDR2 (germline): SGDLS, YYNGEE. The CDR3 length is 14 residues. The CDR3 DNA reads as TGTGCCAGCAGCGTAACAGGGGACACCGGGGAGCTGTTTTTT. Translated: CASSVTGDTGELFF.

This clone was observed many times. V gene TRBV5-1 combines with J gene TRBJ2-7; D remains unclear. This CDR3 is built from 13 residues. CDR1 and CDR2 (germline): SGHRS, YFSETQ. The germline V and J ends were trimmed by 5 bases and 1 base, with 10 bases remaining between them. The CDR3, as DNA: TGCGCCAGCAGTTCACCCAGGTCCTACGAGCAGTACTTC. It specifies CASSSPRSYEQYF.

The chain couples TRBV10-3 to TRBJ2-5, with D possibly being TRBD1 (6 bases). The CDR3 extends over 13 amino acids. V was clipped by 6 bases and J by 2 bases, with 10 bases between them. CDR1 is ENHRY, CDR2 SYGVKD, per germline. The chain's CDR3 is CAIRADRQETQYF. The CDR3 region has the DNA TGTGCCATCAGGGCGGACAGACAAGAGACCCAGTACTTC.

This clone was counted between two and nine times. This chain uses TRBV29-1 with TRBJ2-1; no definite D call. This CDR3 is 11 amino acids long. Germline loops: CDR1 SQVTM, CDR2 ANQGSEA. Deletions cut 1 base from V and 4 bases from J, with 2 bases between. CDR3 sequence (DNA): TGCAGCGTTGAAGGGTACAATGAGCAGTTCTTC. Its protein product is CSVEGYNEQFF.